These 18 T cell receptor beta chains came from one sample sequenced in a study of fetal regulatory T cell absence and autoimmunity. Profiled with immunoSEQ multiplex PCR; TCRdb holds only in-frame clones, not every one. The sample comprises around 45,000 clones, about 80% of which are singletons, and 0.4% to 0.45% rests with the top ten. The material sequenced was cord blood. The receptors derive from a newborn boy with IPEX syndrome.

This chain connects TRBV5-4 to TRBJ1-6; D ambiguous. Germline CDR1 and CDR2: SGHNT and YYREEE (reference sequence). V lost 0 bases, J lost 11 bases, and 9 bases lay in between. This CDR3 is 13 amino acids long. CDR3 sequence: CASSLGETTPLHF. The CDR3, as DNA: TGTGCCAGCAGCTTGGGGGAAACGACACCCCTCCACTTT.

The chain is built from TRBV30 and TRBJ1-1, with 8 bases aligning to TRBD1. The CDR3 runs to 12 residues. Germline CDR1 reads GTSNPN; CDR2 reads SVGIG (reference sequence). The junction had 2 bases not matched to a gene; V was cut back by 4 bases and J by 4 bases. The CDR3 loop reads CAWNDRGTEAFF. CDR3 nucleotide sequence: TGTGCCTGGAACGACAGGGGCACTGAAGCTTTCTTT.

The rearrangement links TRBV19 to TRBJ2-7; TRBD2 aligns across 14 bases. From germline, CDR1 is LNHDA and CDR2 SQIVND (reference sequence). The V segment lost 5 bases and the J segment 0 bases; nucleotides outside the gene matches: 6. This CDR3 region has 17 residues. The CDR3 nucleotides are TGTGCCAGTAGTGTGGGACTAGCGGGAGAGGTCTCCTACGAGCAGTACTTC. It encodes CASSVGLAGEVSYEQYF.

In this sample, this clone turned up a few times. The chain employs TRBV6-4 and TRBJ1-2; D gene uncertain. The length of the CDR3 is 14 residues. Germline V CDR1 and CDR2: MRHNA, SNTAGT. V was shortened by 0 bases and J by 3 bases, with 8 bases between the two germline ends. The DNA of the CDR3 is TGTGCCAGCAGTGACTCGAGAGATCACTATGGCTACACCTTC. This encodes CASSDSRDHYGYTF.

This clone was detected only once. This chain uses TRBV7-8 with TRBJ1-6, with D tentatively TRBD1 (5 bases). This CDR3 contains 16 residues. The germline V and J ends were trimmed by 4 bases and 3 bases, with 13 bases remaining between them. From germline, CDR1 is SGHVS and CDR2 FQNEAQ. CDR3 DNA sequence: TGTGCCAGCAGCTCCGGGACGGACCTCTATAATTCACCCCTCCACTTT. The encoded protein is CASSSGTDLYNSPLHF. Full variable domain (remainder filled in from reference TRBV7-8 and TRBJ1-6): GAGVSQSPRYKVAKRGQDVALRCDPISGHVSLFWYQQALGQGPEFLTYFQNEAQLDKSGLPSDRFFAERPEGSVSTLKIQRTQQEDSAVYLCASSSGTDLYNSPLHFGNGTRLTVT.

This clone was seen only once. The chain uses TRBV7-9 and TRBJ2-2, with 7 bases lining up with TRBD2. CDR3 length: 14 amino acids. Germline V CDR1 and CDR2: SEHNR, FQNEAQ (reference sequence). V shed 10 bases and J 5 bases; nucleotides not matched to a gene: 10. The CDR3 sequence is CATHGEGKTGELFF. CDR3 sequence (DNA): TGTGCCACCCACGGGGAGGGGAAAACCGGGGAGCTGTTTTTT. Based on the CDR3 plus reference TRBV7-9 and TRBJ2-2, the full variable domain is DTGVSQNPRHKITKRGQNVTFRCDPISEHNRLYWYRQTLGQGPEFLTYFQNEAQLEKSRLLSDRFSAERPKGSFSTLEIQRTEQGDSAMYLCATHGEGKTGELFFGEGSRLTVL.

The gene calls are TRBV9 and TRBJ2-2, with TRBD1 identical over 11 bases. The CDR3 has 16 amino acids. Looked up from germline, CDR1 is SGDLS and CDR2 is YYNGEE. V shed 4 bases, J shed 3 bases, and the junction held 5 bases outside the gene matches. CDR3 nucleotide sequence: TGTGCCAGCAGCCCCCCGGGACAGGGGGACACCGGGGAGCTGTTTTTT. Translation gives CASSPPGQGDTGELFF.

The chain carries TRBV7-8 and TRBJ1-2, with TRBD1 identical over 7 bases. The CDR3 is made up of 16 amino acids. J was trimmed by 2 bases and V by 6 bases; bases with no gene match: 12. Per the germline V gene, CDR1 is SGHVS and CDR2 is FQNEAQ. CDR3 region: CASSPAPTGANYGYTF. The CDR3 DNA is TGTGCCAGCAGTCCGGCCCCCACAGGGGCCAACTATGGCTACACCTTC.

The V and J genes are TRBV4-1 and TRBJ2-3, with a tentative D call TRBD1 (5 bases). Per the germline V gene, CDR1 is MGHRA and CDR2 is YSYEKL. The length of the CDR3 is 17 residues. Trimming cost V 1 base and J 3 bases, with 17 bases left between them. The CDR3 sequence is CASSQAGLGQGTDTQYF. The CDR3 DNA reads TGCGCCAGCAGCCAAGCTGGATTGGGGCAGGGTACAGATACGCAGTATTTT.

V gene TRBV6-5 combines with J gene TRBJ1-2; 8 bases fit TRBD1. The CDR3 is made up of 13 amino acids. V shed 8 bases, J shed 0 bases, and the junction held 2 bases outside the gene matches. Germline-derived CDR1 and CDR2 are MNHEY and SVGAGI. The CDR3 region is CASSDRANYGYTF. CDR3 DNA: TGTGCCAGCTCGGACAGGGCTAACTATGGCTACACCTTC.

The CDR3 loop is CASSSSGGAGYNEQFF. The DNA for the CDR3 is TGTGCCAGCAGCTCTAGCGGGGGGGCCGGGTACAATGAGCAGTTCTTC. The genes are TRBV7-2 and TRBJ2-1; 12 positions agree with TRBD2. The CDR3 runs 16 residues. Losses at the gene ends were 4 bases for V and 4 bases for J; bases not matched to a gene: 5. Germline V gives CDR1 SGHTA, CDR2 FQGNSA.

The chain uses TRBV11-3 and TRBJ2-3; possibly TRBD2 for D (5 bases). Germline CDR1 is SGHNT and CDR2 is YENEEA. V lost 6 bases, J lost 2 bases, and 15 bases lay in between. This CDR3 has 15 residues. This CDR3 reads CASSFGELPTDTQYF. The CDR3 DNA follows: TGTGCCAGCAGTTTCGGGGAATTGCCCACAGATACGCAGTATTTT.

CDR3 sequence: CASSMTGGYGYTF. CDR3 coding DNA: TGTGCCAGTAGTATGACAGGGGGCTATGGCTACACCTTC. V is TRBV19 and J is TRBJ1-2; 9 positions match TRBD1. The CDR3 totals 13 residues. V shed 3 bases, J shed 4 bases, and the junction held 0 bases outside the gene matches. Looked up from germline, CDR1 is LNHDA and CDR2 is SQIVND (reference sequence).

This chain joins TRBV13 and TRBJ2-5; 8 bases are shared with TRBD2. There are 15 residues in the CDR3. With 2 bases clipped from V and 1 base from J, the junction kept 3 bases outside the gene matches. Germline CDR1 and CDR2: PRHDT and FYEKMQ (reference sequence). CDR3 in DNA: TGTGCCAGCAGCTTAACTAGCGGACCCCAAGAGACCCAGTACTTC. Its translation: CASSLTSGPQETQYF.

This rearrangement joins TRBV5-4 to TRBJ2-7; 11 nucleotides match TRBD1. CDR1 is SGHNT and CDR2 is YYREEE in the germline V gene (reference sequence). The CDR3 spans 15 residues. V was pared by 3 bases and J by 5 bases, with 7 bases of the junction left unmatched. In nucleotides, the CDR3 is TGTGCCAGCAGCTACCGGGACAGGGGGAGGAACGAGCAGTACTTC. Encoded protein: CASSYRDRGRNEQYF.

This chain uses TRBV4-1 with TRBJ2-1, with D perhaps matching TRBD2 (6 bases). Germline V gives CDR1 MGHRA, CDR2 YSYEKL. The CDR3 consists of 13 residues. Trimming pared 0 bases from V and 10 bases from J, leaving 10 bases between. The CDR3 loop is CASSQDPGREQFF. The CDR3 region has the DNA TGCGCCAGCAGCCAAGACCCGGGGAGGGAGCAGTTCTTC.

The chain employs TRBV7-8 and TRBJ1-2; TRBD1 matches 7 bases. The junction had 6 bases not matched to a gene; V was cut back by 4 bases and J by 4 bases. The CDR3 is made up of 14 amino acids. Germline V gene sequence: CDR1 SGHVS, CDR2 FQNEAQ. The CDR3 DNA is TGTGCCAGCAGCTCTTCAGGGACAGTCTATGGCTACACCTTC. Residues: CASSSSGTVYGYTF.

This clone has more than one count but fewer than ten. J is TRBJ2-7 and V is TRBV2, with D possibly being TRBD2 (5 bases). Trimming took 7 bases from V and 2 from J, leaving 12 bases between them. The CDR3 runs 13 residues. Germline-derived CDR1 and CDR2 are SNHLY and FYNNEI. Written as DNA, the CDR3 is TGTGCCAGCATTTTCGACTACGCCTACGAGCAGTACTTC. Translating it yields CASIFDYAYEQYF.